The entry that follows covers one TCR beta chain sequence. Its specificity is unknown. This CDR3 is built from 16 residues. V shed 1 base and J 8 bases; nucleotides not matched to a gene: 10. CDR1 is MNHEY and CDR2 is SVGAGI in the germline V gene. PCR used 60 Vbeta primers and 13 Jbeta primers. Clones were sequenced by immunoSEQ multiplex PCR, and TCRdb holds only the in-frame ones, with some missing. The sample consists of about 190,000 clones, 75% to 90% of them appearing once. This record comes from a study of cytomegalovirus exposure and HLA in healthy donors. Broader study findings: Because they were indistinguishable, some V segments, including TRBV6-2 and TRBV6-3, were excluded. Some public TCRs appeared in many individuals, while most sequences were rare. In a later analysis, at a false discovery rate of 0.05, approximately 16,000 TCR beta sequences were associated with HLA alleles.

The sequencing input was PBMCs. The rearrangement links TRBV6-5 to TRBJ2-1; TRBD2 matches at 8 bases. This TCR was recovered from a young man in good health and CMV-seronegative. The DNA of the CDR3 is TGTGCCAGCAGTTACTTTAGCGGGAACCCTATCCATGAGCAGTTCTTC. It yields the protein CASSYFSGNPIHEQFF.